This section outlines one T cell receptor beta chain sequence together with its context. The target antigen is unknown. The sample belongs to a study of T cell responses to AZD1222 COVID-19 vaccine. Study-wide findings and caveats: When two AZD1222 doses had been given, Spike-specific TCR breadth and depth rose. Possibly, clonal diversity was underestimated; donors were largely white British and included more females.

The germline gives CDR1 MDHEN, CDR2 SYDVKM. CDR3 size: 14 residues. The germline V and J ends were trimmed by 6 bases and 2 bases, with 8 bases remaining between them. Clones were sequenced by immunoSEQ multiplex PCR, and TCRdb holds only the in-frame ones, with some missing. The sample comprises 140,000 or so clones, around 84% of which are singletons, and over 4.5% rests with the top ten. Sequencing was performed on peripheral blood, taken 28 days after the second AZD1222 dose. The chain couples TRBV28 to TRBJ1-6; unclear D gene. The receptor comes from an adult who received the AZD1222 COVID-19 vaccine. CDR3 sequence: CASRRGAYNSPLHF. The CDR3 bases are TGTGCCAGCAGACGTGGTGCCTATAATTCACCCCTCCACTTT.